Presented here are 16 T cell receptor beta chains from one specimen sequenced in a study of cytotoxic CD8 clonotypes in ibrutinib-treated CLL. TCRdb's copy holds only in-frame clones and misses some; the assay was immunoSEQ multiplex PCR. This sample has under 200,000 clones, with more than 75% found just once. The specimen was PBMCs, collected after 12 months of ibrutinib treatment. The receptors were gathered from a human donor with chronic lymphocytic leukemia.

This sequence joins TRBV6-1 and TRBJ2-6; perhaps TRBD1 as D (6 bases). This CDR3 has 17 amino acids. V lost 1 base and J 4 bases, leaving 14 bases between the germline ends. The germline V gene encodes CDR1 MNHNS and CDR2 SASEGT. CDR3 DNA: TGTGCCAGCAGTGAAGGGGTGGGGGCGAAAGGGGCCAACGTCCTGACTTTC. It yields the protein CASSEGVGAKGANVLTF.

The chain employs TRBV4-1 and TRBJ2-1; maybe TRBD2 (5 bases). This CDR3 has 14 amino acids. Germline V CDR1 and CDR2: MGHRA, YSYEKL. Trimming shortened V by 4 bases and J by 2 bases, and 9 bases separated the two germline ends. CDR3 sequence (DNA): TGCGCCAGCAGCCTGAGGGAGCCCTACAATGAGCAGTTCTTC. Its protein is CASSLREPYNEQFF.

This CDR3 reads CASSDGTSGITDTQYF. CDR3 nucleotides: TGTGCCAGCTCAGACGGGACTAGCGGGATCACAGATACGCAGTATTTT. The rearrangement links TRBV18 to TRBJ2-3; TRBD2 agrees at 13 bases. The CDR3 has 16 amino acids. V gave up 5 bases and J gave up 2 bases; unmatched junction bases: 4. Germline lookup yields CDR1 KGHSH and CDR2 LQKENI.

V usage is TRBV5-4 and J usage is TRBJ1-4; D might be TRBD1 (5 bases). The CDR3 covers 13 residues. Trimming left V 4 bases short and J 8 bases short, with 12 bases between. Germline CDR1 SGHNT, CDR2 YYREEE (reference sequence). The CDR3 loop is CASSADQGEKLFF. The DNA for the CDR3 is TGTGCCAGCAGCGCCGATCAGGGAGAAAAACTGTTTTTT. The entire variable domain, with the rest obtained from reference TRBV5-4 and TRBJ1-4, is as follows: ETGVTQSPTHLIKTRGQQVTLRCSSQSGHNTVSWYQQALGQGPQFIFQYYREEENGRGNFPPRFSGLQFPNYSSELNVNALELDDSALYLCASSADQGEKLFFGSGTQLSVL.

The V and J genes are TRBV2 and TRBJ1-2; D might be TRBD1 (5 bases). Germline lookup yields CDR1 SNHLY and CDR2 FYNNEI. V shed 1 base and J shed 4 bases, with 13 bases lying between them. This CDR3 has 15 residues. CDR3: CASSEGEGSSYGYTF. The CDR3 bases are TGTGCCAGCAGTGAAGGGGAGGGGAGCAGCTATGGCTACACCTTC.

This chain links TRBV9 with TRBJ2-7; TRBD2 agrees at 8 bases. Germline CDR1 SGDLS, CDR2 YYNGEE. This CDR3 spans 16 amino acids. Unmatched junction bases numbered 15, after V lost 4 bases and J lost 6 bases. This chain's CDR3 is CASSLSGGGRYAEQYF. Written as DNA, the CDR3 is TGTGCCAGCAGCCTCTCGGGGGGCGGGAGGTACGCCGAGCAGTACTTC.

This clone was seen a single time. The CDR3 nucleotides read TGTGCCACCAGCAGAGATATTGGGCAGTACTTC. It translates to CATSRDIGQYF. The V and J genes are TRBV15 and TRBJ2-7, with D unclear. Germline V gives CDR1 LNHNV, CDR2 YYDKDF (reference sequence). Trimming pared 0 bases from V and 9 bases from J, leaving 6 bases between. CDR3 length: 11 residues.

The CDR3 is CASSWTPDFEAFF. CDR3 bases: TGTGCCAGTAGTTGGACACCTGACTTTGAAGCTTTCTTT. The chain is built from TRBV19 and TRBJ1-1; weak D call: TRBD1 (5 bases). Trimming took 5 bases from V and 7 from J, leaving 14 bases between them. Germline V CDR1 and CDR2: LNHDA, SQIVND (reference sequence). The CDR3 totals 13 residues. Variable domain in full (rest from reference TRBV19 and TRBJ1-1): DGGITQSPKYLFRKEGQNVTLSCEQNLNHDAMYWYRQDPGQGLRLIYYSQIVNDFQKGDIAEGYSVSREKKESFPLTVTSAQKNPTAFYLCASSWTPDFEAFFGQGTRLTVV.

The chain's CDR3 is CASSRGQGVSTDTQYF. In DNA form, the CDR3 reads TGTGCCAGCAGCCGGGGACAGGGGGTTTCCACAGATACGCAGTATTTT. The V and J genes are TRBV2 and TRBJ2-3, with TRBD1 identical over 11 bases. After removal of 6 bases from V and 2 bases from J, the junction contained 7 bases not matched to a gene. The CDR3 consists of 16 residues. CDR1 is SNHLY, CDR2 FYNNEI, per germline.

For this clone: This sample includes further DNA sequences coding for the same CDR3. The J gene is TRBJ1-6, the V gene TRBV27; no clear D gene. Germline CDR1 and CDR2: MNHEY and SMNVEV (reference sequence). V gave up 5 bases and J gave up 10 bases, with 12 bases separating them. The CDR3 runs to 13 residues. The CDR3: CASSERTGSPLHF. Here the CDR3 DNA reads TGTGCCAGCAGTGAACGGACGGGGTCACCCCTCCACTTT.

CDR3 nucleotide sequence: TGTGCCAGCAGCCCCCCGGGCGGCCGGGAGGAGACCCAGTACTTC. Protein sequence: CASSPPGGREETQYF. The V and J genes are TRBV5-8 and TRBJ2-5; possible D gene TRBD2, 6 bases. The ends were cut back, 4 bases at V and 5 bases at J, with 18 bases in the middle. Germline V CDR1 and CDR2: SGHTS, YDEGEE. The CDR3 extends over 15 amino acids.

The chain employs TRBV27 and TRBJ1-2; D not resolved. Germline V gene data show CDR1 as MNHEY and CDR2 as SMNVEV (reference sequence). V lost 3 bases, J lost 3 bases, and 11 bases lay in between. The CDR3 runs 14 residues. For the CDR3, the DNA is TGTGCCAGCAGTTTTGTCGGTCCGGACTATGGCTACACCTTC. Its protein is CASSFVGPDYGYTF.

The chain has TRBV7-8 and TRBJ2-7; 12 nucleotides line up with TRBD1. This CDR3 has 16 amino acids. Germline CDR1 SGHVS, CDR2 FQNEAQ. V shed 0 bases, J shed 7 bases, and the junction held 7 bases outside the gene matches. The chain's CDR3 is CASSLAPGQGAREQYF. The CDR3 bases are TGTGCCAGCAGCTTAGCGCCGGGACAGGGGGCAAGAGAGCAGTACTTC.

This rearrangement joins TRBV6-1 to TRBJ2-2, with a possible D match to TRBD1 (5 bases). Germline V gene lookup returns CDR1 MNHNS and CDR2 SASEGT. The V and J ends lost 2 bases and 7 bases respectively, with 11 bases between them. The CDR3 is made up of 14 amino acids. In nucleotides, the CDR3 is TGTGCCAGCAGTGAACAGGGTGGATACGGGGAGCTGTTTTTT. This translates into CASSEQGGYGELFF.

The CDR3 nucleotides read TGTGCCAGCAGTTACTCTAGGGACAATGAGCAGTTCTTC. This sequence encodes CASSYSRDNEQFF. This sequence joins TRBV6-6 and TRBJ2-1; no reliable D call. V lost 0 bases to trimming and J lost 5 bases, with 5 bases between them. CDR3 length equals 13 residues. Germline CDR1 is MNHNY and CDR2 is SVGAGI (reference sequence).

The table lists this clone with a few counts. The J gene is TRBJ1-2, the V gene TRBV28; D uncertain. Trimming removed 4 bases at V and 8 bases at J, with 11 bases between. The CDR3 sequence is 12 residues long. In germline, CDR1 is MDHEN, CDR2 SYDVKM. CDR3 region: CASSSADEGYTF. CDR3 DNA: TGTGCCAGCAGTTCAGCGGACGAGGGCTACACCTTC.